Listed below are T cell receptor beta chains from one sample, sequenced in a study of T-cell memory formation after mild COVID-19. TCRdb reprocessed the 5' RACE reads via MiXCR and lists one record per CDR3 protein. The sample lists some 490,000 distinct CDR3 sequences; around a sixth were seen once. Sequencing was done on a sample of PBMCs or a T cell subset sorted from them (not recorded which). All receptors derive from an adult woman who had mild COVID-19 (a few samples of this study predate the infection). Cell type and time point are not known. The CDR3 runs from the conserved cysteine through the conserved F or W. Fields, in order: V gene, J gene, D gene, clone size, CDR3 DNA, CDR3 protein. The D gene is left open where the match is weak. The size field is filled for only some rows; it gives once, few, many or a size class.

>TRBV20-1|TRBJ2-4|TRBD1|few
TGCAGTGCTACCCGGGACAGGGAGACCAAAAACATTCAGTACTTC
CSATRDRETKNIQYF
>TRBV27|TRBJ1-2|.|.
TGTGCCAGCAAGCGGACAGTCTTTAGCTTTCCGGGTGGCTACACCTTC
CASKRTVFSFPGGYTF
>TRBV7-6|TRBJ1-1|TRBD1|.
TGTGCCAGCAGCTTAGCATCAGGGGGATCGCCTGAAGCTTTCTTT
CASSLASGGSPEAFF
>TRBV12-3/TRBV12-4|TRBJ1-6|.|.
TGTGCCAGCAGTCCCCGGCAGGAGGGTAGTTCACCCCTCCAATTT
CASSPRQEGSSPLQF
>TRBV29-1|TRBJ2-7|TRBD1|.
TGCAGCGGGAGGGACAGGGGCCGCGAGCAGTACTTC
CSGRDRGREQYF
>TRBV4-1|TRBJ2-5|.|few
TGCGCCAGCAGCCAAGAGCGGGTGGCGGAGACCCAGTACTTC
CASSQERVAETQYF
>TRBV13|TRBJ2-7|.|few
TGTGCCAGCAGCGACAGTTTTGGGGACGAGCAGTACTTC
CASSDSFGDEQYF
>TRBV3-1|TRBJ1-1|.|few
TGTGCCAGCAGCCAAGTTCCCAGGGCTGAAGCTTTCTTT
CASSQVPRAEAFF
>TRBV5-1|TRBJ2-7|.|.
TGCGCCAGCAGTCCCGGGACGTTCTCCTACGAGCAGTACTTC
CASSPGTFSYEQYF
>TRBV24-1|TRBJ1-1|.|.
TGTGCCACCAGTCAGGGGACAGAAGCTTTCTTT
CATSQGTEAFF
>TRBV29-1|TRBJ2-1|TRBD2|.
TGCAGCGTTGAAGGGGAGGGTTCCTACAATGAGCAGTTCTTC
CSVEGEGSYNEQFF
>TRBV12-5|TRBJ1-2|.|.
TGTGCTAGTGGTCCCCAGGGTGGGGGTGGCTACACCTTC
CASGPQGGGGYTF
>TRBV12-3/TRBV12-4|TRBJ2-1|.|.
TGTGCCAGCAGTTTCCGGCTACCGGATGAGCAGTTCTTC
CASSFRLPDEQFF
>TRBV7-9|TRBJ2-4|.|few
TGTGCCAGCAGCCCAGGGAGCTCGGAAAAAAACATTCAGTACTTC
CASSPGSSEKNIQYF
>TRBV24-1|TRBJ1-2|.|.
TGTGCCACCAGTGATTTGAGGTCTAACTATGGCTACACCTTC
CATSDLRSNYGYTF
>TRBV12-5|TRBJ1-2|.|.
TGTGCTAGTGGTTTGGTAATACAGGGAGCTAACTATGGCTACACCTTC
CASGLVIQGANYGYTF
>TRBV29-1|TRBJ2-7|.|.
TGCAGCGCCCGAAGGGCACGGGACGACGTAACTTTTGGCTACGAGCAGTACTTC
CSARRARDDVTFGYEQYF
>TRBV15|TRBJ2-5|TRBD2|few
TGTGCCACCAGCACCCTAGCGGCGGGAGCTTGGGAGACCCAGTACTTC
CATSTLAAGAWETQYF